This is a list of T cell receptor beta chains from one sample in a study of cytomegalovirus exposure and HLA in healthy donors. The method was immunoSEQ multiplex PCR; TCRdb's version includes in-frame clones alone and lacks a portion of them. This sample has over 50,000 clones, with roughly nine tenths found just once. Sequences were obtained from PBMCs. The receptors stem from a man aged 25 to 40 in good health and CMV-seropositive. Both conserved end residues are part of each CDR3. A D gene is named only where the DNA matches it firmly. The size entry is marked missing in some rows and otherwise reads once, few, many or a size class.

V	length	J	size	D	CDR3
TRBV11-2	15	TRBJ1-1	-	-	CASSLVQVKNTEAFF
TRBV10-1	18	TRBJ2-1	-	TRBD2	CASSGALAGGASYNEQFF
TRBV6-5	14	TRBJ1-5	-	TRBD1	CASSRGQDYQPQHF
TRBV5-4	16	TRBJ2-3	-	-	CASSLGRQTSTDTQYF
TRBV7-2	15	TRBJ2-7	-	TRBD2	CASSYSGTSDYEQYF
TRBV9	12	TRBJ1-1	-	-	CASSVDGTEAFF
TRBV29-1	15	TRBJ2-6	-	-	CSVMSPTSGANVLTF
TRBV5-8	18	TRBJ1-5	-	TRBD1	CASSSTTGTGLLNQPQHF
TRBV19	15	TRBJ1-1	few	-	CASSIAAAVNTEAFF
TRBV18	14	TRBJ2-7	once	TRBD2	CASSPTGTRSEQYF
TRBV9	16	TRBJ2-1	-	-	CASSVGWGRQSNEQFF
TRBV5-1	15	TRBJ2-7	-	TRBD1	CASSLGQGSSYEQYF
TRBV6-5	14	TRBJ1-5	-	TRBD1	CASSLTGGGQPQHF
TRBV28	15	TRBJ2-7	-	TRBD1	CASSTPGTVTYEQYF
TRBV27	14	TRBJ2-7	-	TRBD2	CATKGLASSYEQYF
TRBV12-1	15	TRBJ2-3	-	-	CASSLRTGGPDTQYF
TRBV5-4	15	TRBJ1-4	-	TRBD1	CASSSGGANDEKLFF
TRBV5-1	14	TRBJ2-7	-	TRBD2	CASSLGLVAKEQYF
TRBV25-1	14	TRBJ1-3	few	-	CASSPIGSGNTIYF
TRBV19	15	TRBJ2-7	-	TRBD1	CASSLPGTGTREQYF
TRBV21-1	16	TRBJ2-6	once	-	CASRDLANSGANVLTF
TRBV5-5	15	TRBJ1-3	-	TRBD1	CASSWDRGGGNTIYF
TRBV6-6	13	TRBJ2-7	-	TRBD1	CASSSTGVYEQYF
TRBV2	15	TRBJ2-3	-	TRBD1	CASRTGEEGSDTQYF
TRBV9	15	TRBJ2-3	-	-	CASSPSGGSTDTQYF
TRBV5-1	14	TRBJ2-7	-	-	CASSLVQGNDEQYF
TRBV6-5	13	TRBJ2-7	-	-	CASSNPLGGEQYF
TRBV30	13	TRBJ1-4	-	-	CASAGSFNEKLFF
TRBV9	15	TRBJ2-1	once	TRBD2	CASSVASGSSYEQFF
TRBV4-3	17	TRBJ2-7	-	TRBD1	CASSQDSTGAVSYEQYF
TRBV15	11	TRBJ2-1	-	-	CATSRRDEQFF
TRBV9	14	TRBJ2-7	-	-	CASSEGDGSYEQYF
TRBV7-2	18	TRBJ2-4	once	TRBD2	CASSSARVSGNAKNIQYF
TRBV5-1	14	TRBJ2-2	once	TRBD1	CASSPGTGTGELFF
TRBV4-3	16	TRBJ1-3	-	-	CASSQVFELSGNTIYF
TRBV4-2	17	TRBJ2-1	-	-	CASSQGIAANGFNEQFF
TRBV7-9	12	TRBJ1-1	-	-	CASSLENRGAFF
TRBV2	13	TRBJ2-7	once	TRBD1	CARQGTGGYEQYF
TRBV11-3	14	TRBJ1-1	-	TRBD1	CASSADRTNTEAFF
TRBV6-4	15	TRBJ2-2	-	-	CASSPDAGITGELFF
TRBV10-2	16	TRBJ2-5	few	TRBD2	CASSATSGIVSRTQYF
TRBV11-2	14	TRBJ2-3	-	TRBD2	CASRGRAGTDTQYF
TRBV27	14	TRBJ1-5	-	-	CASRPGHSNQPQHF
TRBV6-1	14	TRBJ2-5	-	TRBD1	CASSVGQDSGTQYF
TRBV18	15	TRBJ1-5	-	-	CASSPSGLSNQPQHF
TRBV5-8	15	TRBJ2-3	-	-	CASSLEPSTSDTQYF
TRBV19	14	TRBJ1-1	-	TRBD1	CASRPNRDRGQAFF
TRBV10-3	14	TRBJ2-1	-	TRBD1	CAINSDRAIDEQFF